This T cell receptor beta chain was obtained from a study of CD8 T cells in Susac syndrome (dated by TCRdb to between 2017 and 2020). For context, the study as a whole: Whether CD8+ T cell activation and differentiation in Susac syndrome was antigen driven was tested using repertoire sequencing. Results and caveats for the whole study, not just this receptor: The TCR sequencing and HLA analysis was acknowledged to have included a relatively small number of individuals.

V and J are truncated by 2 bases and 2 bases respectively, leaving an intervening sequence of 14 bases. The CDR3, cysteine through phenylalanine, is 16 amino acids long. The only DNA kept is the CDR3, 48 bases in frame from the first base. CDR1 and CDR2 (MNHNY, SVGAGI) derive from the germline V gene (reference sequence). In regard to this clonotype: There is no known antigen for this receptor. No base quality values were provided; no much bigger clone lies one nucleotide off.

RNA was extracted with the RNeasy kit and roughly 0.5 to 1 ug was reverse transcribed using random hexamers. TCR beta CDR3 regions were amplified with the immunoSEQ multiplex PCR assay covering 54 Vbeta and 13 Jbeta segments. PCR amplification bias was corrected by using a synthetic template baseline for primer optimization and computational correction. Concerning the study's data processing: Reads were assigned to V, D and J genes according to IMGT and analyzed in immunoSEQ Analyzer, with only productive sequences retained. To calculate clonality, Shannon entropy was normalized by log2 of the number of productive unique sequences and then subtracted from one. For each patient and control, public and private clones were evaluated within the 100 most prevalent clones. A clone was defined as Susac-specific if it was absent from the healthy and MS cohorts, from roughly 980 published viral clones and from other ImmuneACCESS disease sequences. The public reads were run again by TCRdb, first through fastp at Q25 and then through MiXCR, and only productive beta chains were kept. Entries that share a CDR3 protein sequence are merged under the most common genes and DNA. The authors' filters were not applied to this entry. This sample holds some 190,000 distinct CDR3 sequences; approximately 96% were observed only once. The ten largest clones add up to around 0.093% of the sample.

Peripheral blood CD8+ and CD4+ T cells from healthy donors, Susac syndrome patients and multiple sclerosis patients were profiled using high-throughput TCR beta sequencing. The multiple sclerosis controls were treatment-naive patients whose relapsing-remitting disease, either stable or active, fulfilled the revised McDonald criteria. CD8+ TEMRA cells were enriched by FACS, while bulk CD8+ and CD4+ T cells were purified by magnetic negative isolation. Blood was collected in EDTA tubes and processed within 24 hours, with PBMCs isolated through density gradient centrifugation. PBMCs intended for TCR sequencing were frozen in liquid nitrogen and were later thawed in a 37 degrees C water bath. A purity of at least 90% was achieved for sorted or isolated CD4+, CD8+ and CD8+ TEMRA cells.

The chain couples TRBV6-6 to TRBJ2-3; the D gene is perhaps TRBD1, from 7 matching bases. The origin of this receptor is a human donor with multiple sclerosis. Sequenced input: CD4+ T cells from PBMCs. CDR3 protein: CASSYPAGGPTDTQYF. The nucleotide sequence is given as TGTGCCAGCAGTTACCCGGCAGGGGGGCCCACAGATACGCAGTATTTT.